This T cell receptor beta chain originates from a study of blood T cells in healthy people across ages. Study-level information: With template switching, about one barcoded beta molecule was captured per two T cells.

The study's findings and limits: Across the age range, TCR beta diversity per million T cells fell in a roughly linear way. CMV status of donors was not determined, possibly confounding expanded clonotype changes.

This clonotype was detected only a few times. Its specificity is not known. V was clipped by 7 bases and J by 4 bases, with 9 bases between them. Germline V CDR1 and CDR2: SQVTM, ANQGSEA. This CDR3 spans 11 amino acids. Roughly 10 milliliters of peripheral blood were drawn from each donor. Then a second PCR, running roughly 7 to 11 cycles, was carried out with a sample-barcoded 5' primer and a J-beta primer mix. MiXCR, run by TCRdb on the 5' RACE reads, gives a single entry per CDR3 protein. The repertoire holds about 1.4 million distinct CDR3 sequences, almost 60% seen once, with roughly 6.3% in the top ten.

The genes are TRBV29-1 and TRBJ2-3; no clear D gene. What was sequenced was blood. This clonotype was obtained from a man younger than 30 in good health. The CDR3 nucleotides are TGCAGCGGCCGCGGCGCAGATACGCAGTATTTT. It specifies CSGRGADTQYF.